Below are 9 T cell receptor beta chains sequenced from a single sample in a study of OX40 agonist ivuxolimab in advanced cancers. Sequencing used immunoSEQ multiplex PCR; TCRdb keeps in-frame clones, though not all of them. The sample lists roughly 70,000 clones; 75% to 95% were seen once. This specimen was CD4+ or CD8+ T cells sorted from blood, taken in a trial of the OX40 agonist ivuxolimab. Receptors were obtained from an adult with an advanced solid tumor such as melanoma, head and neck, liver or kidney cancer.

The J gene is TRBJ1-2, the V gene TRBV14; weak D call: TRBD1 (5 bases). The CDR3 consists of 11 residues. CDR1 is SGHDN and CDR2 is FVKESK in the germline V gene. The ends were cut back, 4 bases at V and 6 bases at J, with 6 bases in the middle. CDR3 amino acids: CASSLGDGYTF. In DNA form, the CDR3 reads TGTGCCAGCAGCCTAGGGGATGGCTACACCTTC.

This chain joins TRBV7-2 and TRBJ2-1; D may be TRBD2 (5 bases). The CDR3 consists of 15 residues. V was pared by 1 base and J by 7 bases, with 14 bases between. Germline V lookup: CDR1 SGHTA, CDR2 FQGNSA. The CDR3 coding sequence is TGTGCCAGCAGCTTAGGGCTGGGAGAACTAAATGAGCAGTTCTTC. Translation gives CASSLGLGELNEQFF.

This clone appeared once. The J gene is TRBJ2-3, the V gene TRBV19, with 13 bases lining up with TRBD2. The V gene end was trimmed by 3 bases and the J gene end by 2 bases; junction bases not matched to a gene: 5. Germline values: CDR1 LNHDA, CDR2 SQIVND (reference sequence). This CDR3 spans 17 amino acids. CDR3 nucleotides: TGTGCCAGTAGTATCACCGGGACTAGCGGGATCACAGATACGCAGTATTTT. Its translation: CASSITGTSGITDTQYF.

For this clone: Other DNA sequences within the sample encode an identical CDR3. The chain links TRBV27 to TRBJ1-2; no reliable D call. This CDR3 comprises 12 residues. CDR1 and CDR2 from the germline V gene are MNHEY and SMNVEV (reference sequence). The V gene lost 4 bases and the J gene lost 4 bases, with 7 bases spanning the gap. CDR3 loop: CASSSQGYGYTF. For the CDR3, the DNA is TGTGCCAGCAGTTCACAAGGCTATGGCTACACCTTC.

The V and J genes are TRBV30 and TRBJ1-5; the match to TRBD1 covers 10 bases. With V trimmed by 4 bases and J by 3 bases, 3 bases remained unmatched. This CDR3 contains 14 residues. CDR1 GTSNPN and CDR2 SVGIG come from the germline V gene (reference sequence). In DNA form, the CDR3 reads TGTGCCTGGACCGGGACAGGGGTCAATCAGCCCCAGCATTTT. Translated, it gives CAWTGTGVNQPQHF.

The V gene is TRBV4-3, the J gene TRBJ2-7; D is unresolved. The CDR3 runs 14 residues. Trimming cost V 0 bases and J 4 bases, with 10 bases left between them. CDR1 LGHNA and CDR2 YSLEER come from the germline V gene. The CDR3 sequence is CASSQEKVGYEQYF. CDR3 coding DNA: TGCGCCAGCAGCCAAGAAAAAGTGGGGTACGAGCAGTACTTC.

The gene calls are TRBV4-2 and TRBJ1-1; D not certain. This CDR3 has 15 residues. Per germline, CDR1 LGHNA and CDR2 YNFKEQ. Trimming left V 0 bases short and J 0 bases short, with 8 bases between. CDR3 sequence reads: CASSQEGSLNTEAFF. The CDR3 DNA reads TGTGCCAGCAGCCAAGAGGGCAGTTTGAACACTGAAGCTTTCTTT.

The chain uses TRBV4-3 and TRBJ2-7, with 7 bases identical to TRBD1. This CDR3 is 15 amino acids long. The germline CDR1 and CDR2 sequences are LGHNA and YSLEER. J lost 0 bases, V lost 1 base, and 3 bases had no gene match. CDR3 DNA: TGCGCCAGCAGCCAAGTGGCAGGGGGCTCCTACGAGCAGTACTTC. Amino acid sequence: CASSQVAGGSYEQYF.

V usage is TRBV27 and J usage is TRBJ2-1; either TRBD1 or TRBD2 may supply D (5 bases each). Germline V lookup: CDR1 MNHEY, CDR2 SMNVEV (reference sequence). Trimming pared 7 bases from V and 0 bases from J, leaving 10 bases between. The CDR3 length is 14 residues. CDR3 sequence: CASTRGTSYNEQFF. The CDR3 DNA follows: TGTGCCAGCACGAGGGGCACCTCCTACAATGAGCAGTTCTTC.